The source of this T cell receptor (beta chain) is a study of T cell repertoires in cytomegalovirus infection. The CDR3 covers 16 residues. From germline, CDR1 is SGHNT and CDR2 YYREEE (reference sequence). The V segment lost 3 bases and the J segment 0 bases; nucleotides outside the gene matches: 5. Only a few counts were recorded for this clonotype. The antigen is not known. TCRdb used MiXCR to reprocess the reads, holding one entry per CDR3 protein. The sample includes fewer than 950,000 distinct CDR3 sequences, approximately 32% of them seen just once. The sequencing here drew on cultured CD8+ T cells from PBMCs, taken from culture after CMV antigen stimulation. This chain joins TRBV5-4 and TRBJ1-4, with 7 bases fitting TRBD1. The TCR sequence derives from a human donor in good health (CMV status not recorded). Some clones in this sample may be carry-over from other donors' samples. The CDR3 spells CASSSYTGATNEKLFF. The CDR3 bases are TGTGCCAGCAGCTCCTACACAGGGGCAACTAATGAAAAACTGTTTTTT.